These 26 T cell receptor beta chains share one sample of origin, sequenced in a study of cytomegalovirus exposure and HLA in healthy donors. Researchers ran the PCR with 60 Vbeta and 13 Jbeta primers. Using immunoSEQ multiplex PCR, the repertoire was profiled, and TCRdb retains in-frame clones only, with some absent. The data show around 170,000 clones, more than 70% seen once. Sequencing was performed on PBMCs. These receptor sequences come from a boy younger than 10 in good health and CMV-seronegative.

This clone appeared a single time. This chain joins TRBV29-1 and TRBJ2-1; D not resolved. Germline V gives CDR1 SQVTM, CDR2 ANQGSEA. This CDR3 is 10 amino acids long. Trimming removed 6 bases from V and 9 bases from J, with 9 bases in between. The CDR3 sequence is CSVSAGEQFF. The CDR3 bases are TGCAGCGTAAGCGCCGGTGAGCAGTTCTTC.

This chain connects TRBV27 to TRBJ2-7; D is unresolved. Per germline, CDR1 MNHEY and CDR2 SMNVEV (reference sequence). Trimming shortened V by 2 bases and J by 3 bases, and 8 bases separated the two germline ends. The CDR3 totals 13 residues. CDR3 nucleotide sequence: TGTGCCAGCAGTTTAACAGTCCGCTACGAGCAGTACTTC. Protein sequence: CASSLTVRYEQYF.

The chain couples TRBV9 to TRBJ1-1; D not certain. Between the trimmed V and J ends, which lost 0 bases and 2 bases, there was a span of 5 bases. CDR1 SGDLS and CDR2 YYNGEE come from the germline V gene. This CDR3 spans 13 amino acids. Here the CDR3 DNA reads TGTGCCAGCAGCGTAGATGGCAACACTGAAGCTTTCTTT. Encoded protein: CASSVDGNTEAFF.

Details on this clone: The junction does not match germline at one end; this may be a read error. The V gene is TRBV5-4, the J gene TRBJ1-1; 10 nucleotides line up with TRBD1. CDR3 length: 16 residues. Germline values: CDR1 SGHNT, CDR2 YYREEE (reference sequence). The CDR3 region is CASSTPGQGSVTEASF. For the CDR3, the DNA is TGTGCCAGCAGCACGCCGGGACAGGGGTCGGTGACTGAAGCTTCCTTT.

V gene TRBV25-1 combines with J gene TRBJ1-3, with a tentative D call TRBD1 (5 bases). CDR1 and CDR2 from the germline V gene are MGHDK and SYGVNS. The CDR3 has 16 amino acids. Deletions cut 2 bases from V and 3 bases from J, with 14 bases between. CDR3 sequence: CASSEGANFGGNTIYF. In DNA form, the CDR3 reads TGTGCCAGCAGTGAAGGGGCAAACTTCGGTGGAAACACCATATATTTT.

Here the CDR3 reads CASSLEAGSGANVLTF. The CDR3 bases are TGCGCCAGCAGCTTGGAAGCCGGCTCTGGGGCCAACGTCCTGACTTTC. V is TRBV5-1 and J is TRBJ2-6; D is unresolved. CDR3 length equals 16 residues. V was pared by 0 bases and J by 0 bases, with 7 bases between. Per germline, CDR1 SGHRS and CDR2 YFSETQ.

The chain uses TRBV18 and TRBJ2-5; D may be TRBD2 (5 bases). The V end was cut by 4 bases, the J end by 4 bases, with 16 bases between. Germline V gene data show CDR1 as KGHSH and CDR2 as LQKENI. The CDR3 covers 15 residues. CDR3 protein: CASSLVPGVSETQYF. CDR3 sequence (DNA): TGTGCCAGCTCACTCGTACCCGGGGTTTCAGAGACCCAGTACTTC.

V is TRBV6-6 and J is TRBJ2-5; tentative D call: TRBD1 (5 bases). The DNA end is more similar to TRBJ2-7, so the J call may be wrong. Germline V gene sequence: CDR1 MNHNY, CDR2 SVGAGI (reference sequence). This CDR3 is built from 15 residues. As DNA, the CDR3 is TGTGCCAGCAGTTACTTAGGGGCGTCCTTCTACGAGCAGTACTTC. Amino acids: CASSYLGASFYEQYF.

The chain combines TRBV7-6 with TRBJ2-5, with TRBD2 matching over 7 bases. After removal of 2 bases from V and 2 bases from J, the junction contained 11 bases not matched to a gene. The CDR3 has 17 residues. CDR1 is SGHVS, CDR2 FNYEAQ, per germline. The chain's CDR3 is CASSLPPGGSGQETQYF. For the CDR3, the DNA is TGTGCCAGCAGCTTACCCCCCGGGGGTAGCGGGCAAGAGACCCAGTACTTC. The full variable domain, completed using reference TRBV7-6 and TRBJ2-5, is GAGVSQSPRYKVTKRGQDVALRCDPISGHVSLYWYRQALGQGPEFLTYFNYEAQQDKSGLPNDRFSAERPEGSISTLTIQRTEQRDSAMYRCASSLPPGGSGQETQYFGPGTRLLVL.

This chain links TRBV19 with TRBJ1-1; 9 positions match TRBD1. This CDR3 is 14 amino acids long. After removal of 5 bases from V and 2 bases from J, the junction contained 3 bases not matched to a gene. Germline V gives CDR1 LNHDA, CDR2 SQIVND (reference sequence). The CDR3 loop reads CASSLQGANTEAFF. The CDR3 DNA reads as TGTGCCAGTAGTCTACAGGGGGCTAACACTGAAGCTTTCTTT.

The chain couples TRBV7-9 to TRBJ2-1, with D possibly matching TRBD2 (5 bases). The germline V gene encodes CDR1 SEHNR and CDR2 FQNEAQ (reference sequence). This CDR3 spans 17 amino acids. V was trimmed by 6 bases and J by 5 bases, leaving 23 bases between them. This CDR3 reads CASSRIKPLFGDNEQFF. DNA of the CDR3: TGTGCCAGCAGTCGGATAAAACCACTCTTCGGGGACAATGAGCAGTTCTTC.

This chain links TRBV2 with TRBJ2-5; D remains ambiguous. Germline CDR1 is SNHLY and CDR2 is FYNNEI. V shed 6 bases and J shed 3 bases, with 5 bases lying between them. This CDR3 contains 11 residues. The CDR3: CASSFKETQYF. The CDR3 region has the DNA TGTGCCAGCAGCTTTAAAGAGACCCAGTACTTC.

The V call is TRBV15, the J call TRBJ1-1, with 10 bases lining up with TRBD1. The CDR3 is 15 residues long. Germline CDR1 and CDR2: LNHNV and YYDKDF (reference sequence). The J segment lost 4 bases and the V segment lost 4 bases, leaving 6 bases of the junction unmatched. The CDR3 loop reads CATSTGTGVSTEAFF. The CDR3, as DNA: TGTGCCACCAGCACTGGGACAGGGGTGAGCACTGAAGCTTTCTTT.

The DNA for the CDR3 is TGCGCCAGCAGCCAATCGATGGGACAGGTAAACATTCAGTACTTC. Translation: CASSQSMGQVNIQYF. The chain recombines TRBV4-1 with TRBJ2-4, with 8 bases aligning to TRBD1. The ends lost 2 bases at V and 6 bases at J; junction bases unmatched: 6. Germline CDR1 reads MGHRA; CDR2 reads YSYEKL. CDR3 length: 15 amino acids.

This clone occurred once. The chain couples TRBV29-1 to TRBJ1-2; no definite D call. Germline-derived CDR1 and CDR2 are SQVTM and ANQGSEA. Trimming took off 3 bases at V and 0 bases at J, with 8 bases between the two ends. There are 13 residues in the CDR3. The DNA for the CDR3 is TGCAGCGTTGAGGAGCTAGCTAACTATGGCTACACCTTC. Translating gives CSVEELANYGYTF.

The chain recombines TRBV4-1 with TRBJ2-1; 12 nucleotides agree with TRBD2. Trimming cost V 2 bases and J 7 bases; bases outside gene matches: 15. CDR1 and CDR2 (germline): MGHRA, YSYEKL. The CDR3 totals 19 residues. CDR3: CASSQSSGRASGRANEQFF. CDR3 sequence (DNA): TGCGCCAGCAGCCAAAGTTCAGGCCGAGCTAGCGGGAGGGCGAATGAGCAGTTCTTC.

This clone was recorded a few times. This chain uses TRBV6-5 with TRBJ1-1; D is uncertain. Germline CDR1 reads MNHEY; CDR2 reads SVGAGI. The CDR3 is made up of 14 amino acids. V dropped 6 bases and J dropped 0 bases, with 11 bases sitting between them. The CDR3 is CASRWQAMNTEAFF. CDR3 coding DNA: TGTGCCAGCAGGTGGCAGGCCATGAACACTGAAGCTTTCTTT.

J is TRBJ2-1 and V is TRBV7-9, with D unresolved. Per the germline V gene, CDR1 is SEHNR and CDR2 is FQNEAQ (reference sequence). The CDR3 runs to 13 residues. V lost 2 bases and J 6 bases, leaving 8 bases between the germline ends. As DNA, the CDR3 is TGTGCCAGCAGCTTAAACTACTCCAATGAGCAGTTCTTC. Its translation is CASSLNYSNEQFF.

The chain uses TRBV6-5 and TRBJ2-5; 7 bases map to TRBD2. The J call could be wrong; TRBJ2-7 is a better fit for the DNA end. The CDR3 extends over 14 amino acids. Germline-derived CDR1 and CDR2 are MNHEY and SVGAGI. CDR3 loop: CASSGRGFSYEQYF. The CDR3 bases are TGTGCCAGCAGTGGGCGGGGGTTCTCCTACGAGCAGTACTTC.

V usage is TRBV7-6 and J usage is TRBJ2-1; TRBD1 is a possible D gene (6 bases). The V end was cut by 5 bases, the J end by 6 bases, with 11 bases between. Germline V lookup: CDR1 SGHVS, CDR2 FNYEAQ. The CDR3 contains 13 residues. Here the CDR3 reads CASSTDRFNEQFF. CDR3 bases: TGTGCCAGCAGCACCGACAGGTTCAATGAGCAGTTCTTC. The complete variable domain, with remaining parts taken from reference TRBV7-6 and TRBJ2-1, reads GAGVSQSPRYKVTKRGQDVALRCDPISGHVSLYWYRQALGQGPEFLTYFNYEAQQDKSGLPNDRFSAERPEGSISTLTIQRTEQRDSAMYRCASSTDRFNEQFFGPGTRLTVL.

The chain carries TRBV19 and TRBJ1-5; D is possibly TRBD1 (5 bases). The CDR3 spans 15 residues. Germline CDR1 reads LNHDA; CDR2 reads SQIVND (reference sequence). V dropped 4 bases and J dropped 4 bases, with 14 bases sitting between them. CDR3: CASSKVRQGNQPQHF. DNA of the CDR3: TGTGCCAGTAGTAAGGTGAGGCAGGGAAATCAGCCCCAGCATTTT.

This chain links TRBV6-1 with TRBJ1-2; a weak D match, TRBD1 (5 bases). The CDR3 sequence is 14 residues long. V was shortened by 5 bases and J by 7 bases, with 17 bases between the two germline ends. From germline, CDR1 is MNHNS and CDR2 SASEGT. In DNA form, the CDR3 reads TGTGCCAGCAGTTCGGACGGGGGGGGACGTGGCTACACCTTC. Translation gives CASSSDGGGRGYTF.

This chain connects TRBV27 to TRBJ2-5, with a weak D call TRBD1 (5 bases). Trimming took 3 bases from V and 5 from J, leaving 16 bases between them. CDR1 is MNHEY, CDR2 SMNVEV, per germline (reference sequence). The CDR3 length is 15 residues. CDR3 amino acids: CASSLYSWTTETQYF. DNA for the CDR3: TGTGCCAGCAGTTTGTACTCCTGGACAACGGAGACCCAGTACTTC.

The chain uses TRBV25-1 and TRBJ2-7; tentatively, D is TRBD2 (6 bases). The V end was cut by 4 bases, the J end by 2 bases, with 12 bases between. Germline CDR1 MGHDK, CDR2 SYGVNS. The CDR3 extends over 14 amino acids. The CDR3 DNA is TGTGCCAGCAGTGCCCCCGGGGGAACCTACGAGCAGTACTTC. Translating gives CASSAPGGTYEQYF.

J is TRBJ2-7 and V is TRBV7-6; the match to TRBD1 covers 9 bases. After removal of 1 base from V and 5 bases from J, the junction contained 12 bases not matched to a gene. The CDR3 loop spans 17 amino acids. In germline, CDR1 is SGHVS, CDR2 FNYEAQ. CDR3 in amino acids: CASSLEGGQGRFNEQYF. The CDR3 nucleotides read TGTGCCAGCAGCTTAGAGGGCGGACAGGGGCGGTTTAACGAGCAGTACTTC.

This clone was observed once. The chain combines TRBV2 with TRBJ2-5, with a tentative D call TRBD2 (5 bases). V was shortened by 6 bases and J by 4 bases, with 12 bases between the two germline ends. The V gene's germline CDR1 is SNHLY and CDR2 FYNNEI. The CDR3 covers 13 residues. In nucleotides, the CDR3 is TGTGCCAGCAGATATACTAGAGGAGAGACCCAGTACTTC. Amino acids: CASRYTRGETQYF.